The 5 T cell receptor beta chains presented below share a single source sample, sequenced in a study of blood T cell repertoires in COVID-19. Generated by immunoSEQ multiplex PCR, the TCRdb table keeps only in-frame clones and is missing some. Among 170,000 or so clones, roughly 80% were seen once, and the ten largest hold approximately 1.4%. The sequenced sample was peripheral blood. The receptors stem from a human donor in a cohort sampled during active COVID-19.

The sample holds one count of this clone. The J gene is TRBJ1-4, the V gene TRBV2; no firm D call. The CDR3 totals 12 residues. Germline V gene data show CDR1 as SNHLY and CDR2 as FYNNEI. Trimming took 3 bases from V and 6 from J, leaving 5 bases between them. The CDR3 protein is CASSDVYEKLFF. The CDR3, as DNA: TGTGCCAGCAGTGACGTCTATGAAAAACTGTTTTTT.

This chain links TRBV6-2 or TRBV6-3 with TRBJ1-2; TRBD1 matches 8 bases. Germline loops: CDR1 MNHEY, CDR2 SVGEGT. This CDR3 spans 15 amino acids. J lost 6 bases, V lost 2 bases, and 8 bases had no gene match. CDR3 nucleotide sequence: TGTGCCAGCAGTTACCCGGGACAGGTAGAAAATGGCTACACCTTC. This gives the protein CASSYPGQVENGYTF.

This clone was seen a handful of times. Written as DNA, the CDR3 is TGTGCCAGCAGCCCCCGACAGGGTATCAATGAGCAGTTCTTC. Its translation is CASSPRQGINEQFF. The chain links TRBV7-2 to TRBJ2-1; 7 nucleotides line up with TRBD1. The V and J ends lost 5 bases and 6 bases, in that order; junction bases with no gene match: 7. CDR3 length equals 14 residues. Per germline, CDR1 SGHTA and CDR2 FQGNSA.

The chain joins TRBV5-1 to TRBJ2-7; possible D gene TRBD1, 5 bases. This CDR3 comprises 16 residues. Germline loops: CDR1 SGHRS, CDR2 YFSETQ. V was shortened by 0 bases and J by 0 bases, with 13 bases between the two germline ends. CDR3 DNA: TGCGCCAGCAGCTTGGTTGGCAGGGTCCACTCCTACGAGCAGTACTTC. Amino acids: CASSLVGRVHSYEQYF.

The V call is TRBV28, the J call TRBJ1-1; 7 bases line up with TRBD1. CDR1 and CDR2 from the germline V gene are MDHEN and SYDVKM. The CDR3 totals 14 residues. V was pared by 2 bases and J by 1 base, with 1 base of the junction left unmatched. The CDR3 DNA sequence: TGTGCCAGCAGTTTAGGGGACAGGAACACTGAAGCTTTCTTT. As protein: CASSLGDRNTEAFF. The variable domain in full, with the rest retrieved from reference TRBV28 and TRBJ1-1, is DVKVTQSSRYLVKRTGEKVFLECVQDMDHENMFWYRQDPGLGLRLIYFSYDVKMKEKGDIPEGYSVSREKKERFSLILESASTNQTSMYLCASSLGDRNTEAFFGQGTRLTVV.